This T cell receptor (beta chain) derives from a study of shared clonotypes between healthy human individuals. General study results and limits: Shared clonotypes across all four donors exceeded non-shared ones in generation probability. The study found about 5% of naive CD4 clonotypes shared across a handful of donors.

About this clone itself: Its target is unknown.

Authors' data handling: ImmunoSEQ yielded junction-only sequences lacking quality scores, so filtering differed. TCRdb's table, derived via immunoSEQ multiplex PCR, lists solely in-frame clones and lacks some. V, J and clone size are taken as reported in that table, and D and trimming were inferred from the DNA itself. The sample lists over a million clones, roughly 96% occurring once. The material sequenced was naive CD4+ T cells sorted from blood. The subset is: CD45RA+ positively selected. This TCR was sampled from a young man in good health.

CDR3 loop: CATEDSYNEQFF. The CDR3 DNA reads as TGTGCCACCGAGGACTCCTACAATGAGCAGTTCTTC. This chain links TRBV10-3 with TRBJ2-1; no reliable D call. Germline V lookup: CDR1 ENHRY, CDR2 SYGVKD. The CDR3 is made up of 12 amino acids. The germline V and J ends were trimmed by 10 bases and 0 bases, with 7 bases remaining between them.